A selection of T cell receptor beta chains follows, all from one sample in a study of response to subunit inactivated influenza vaccine. TCRdb itself ran the RT-PCR reads through MiXCR, one entry per CDR3 protein. The data show roughly 650,000 distinct CDR3 sequences, 14% seen once. Sequenced here: PBMCs from blood, sampled 14 to 15 days before vaccination. Every receptor here comes from a man aged 50-60 years who received an inactivated influenza vaccine. Each CDR3 is given with its conserved first and last residue. The order of the fields is V gene, clone size, J gene, D gene, CDR3 DNA, CDR3 protein. D genes are given only for firm matches. Size is stated for part of the rows, as once, few or many counts, or as a class when the clone is expanded.

>TRBV6-1|few|TRBJ2-7|NA
TGTGCCAGCAGCTCCGCCGGCATGGGCTCCTACGAGCAGTACTTC
CASSSAGMGSYEQYF
>TRBV27|few|TRBJ2-3|NA
TGTGCCAGCAGTTTGATGGGGGCAGTTAGCACAGATACGCAGTATTTT
CASSLMGAVSTDTQYF
>TRBV7-2|NA|TRBJ2-1|NA
TGTGCCAGCAGCTTAGGGCCTAGCGAACAAGAGACCCAGTTCTTC
CASSLGPSEQETQFF
>TRBV20-1|few|TRBJ2-7|NA
TGCAGTGCTAGCCCTGAGGTGGACGAGCAGTACTTC
CSASPEVDEQYF
>TRBV12-3/TRBV12-4|NA|TRBJ2-2|NA
TGTGCCAGCAGTTTAGCTACTGAATCACACACCGGGGAGCTGTTTTTT
CASSLATESHTGELFF
>TRBV12-3/TRBV12-4|many|TRBJ2-7|TRBD2
TGTGCCAGCAGTTATAGCGGGAGCGGCTACGAGCAGTACTTC
CASSYSGSGYEQYF
>TRBV20-1|many|TRBJ2-2|NA
TGCAGTGCTCGACCAAGTACCCGGTCGGGTACCGGGGAGCTGTTTTTT
CSARPSTRSGTGELFF
>TRBV28|few|TRBJ2-3|NA
TGTGCCAGCAGTCTGCCGGGGAGTAATACGCAGTATTTT
CASSLPGSNTQYF
>TRBV6-2/TRBV6-3|once|TRBJ1-2|NA
TGTGCCAGCAGTTACTCGAACTTACACAATGGCTACACCTTC
CASSYSNLHNGYTF
>TRBV4-1|few|TRBJ2-7|TRBD1
TGCGCCAGCAGCCAGAGGGCCGGACAGGGCTACGAGCAGTACTTC
CASSQRAGQGYEQYF
>TRBV10-2|NA|TRBJ2-5|TRBD2
TGCGCCAGCAGTGAGGTGGCGGGAGGGGGAGAGACCCAGTACTTC
CASSEVAGGGETQYF
>TRBV20-1|once|TRBJ2-4|NA
TGCAGTGCTAGTTCAGGCAAAAACATTCAGTACTTC
CSASSGKNIQYF
>TRBV29-1|NA|TRBJ2-4|NA
TGCAGCGTGACCCCCCAGGGAGGAAACATTCAGTACTTC
CSVTPQGGNIQYF
>TRBV28|NA|TRBJ2-7|TRBD2
TGTGCCAGCAGTTTACCGGGAGGCGACTCCTACGAGCAGTACTTC
CASSLPGGDSYEQYF
>TRBV7-6|NA|TRBJ2-3|TRBD2
TGTGCCAGCAGCATTTTAGCGGGGGGTGCAGATACGCAGTATTTT
CASSILAGGADTQYF
>TRBV29-1|NA|TRBJ2-1|NA
TGCAGCGTTGAAGATCCCGACAGGGTAGCGGTCGGCTCCTACAATGAGCAGTTCTTC
CSVEDPDRVAVGSYNEQFF
>TRBV19|NA|TRBJ1-5|NA
TGTGCCAGTAGTATTGGTGGCCCGAGCAAACAGCCCCAGCATTTT
CASSIGGPSKQPQHF
>TRBV2|few|TRBJ2-1|TRBD1
TGTGCCAGCGGGACAGGGGTGGCTGAGCAGTTCTTC
CASGTGVAEQFF
>TRBV30|once|TRBJ2-5|NA
TGTGCCTGGATGGCGGGTGGGACCCAGTACTTC
CAWMAGGTQYF
>TRBV2|few|TRBJ1-2|TRBD1
TGTGCCAGCAGGGACAGGTTCTATACCGTCTATGGCTACACCTTC
CASRDRFYTVYGYTF
>TRBV19|few|TRBJ1-5|NA
TGTGCCAGTAGGCAAAATCGTCTCAATCAGCCCCAGCATTTT
CASRQNRLNQPQHF
>TRBV28|NA|TRBJ1-3|TRBD1
TGTGCCAGCAGTGGGACCACAGGGGTCGGAAACACCATATATTTT
CASSGTTGVGNTIYF
>TRBV6-2/TRBV6-3|NA|TRBJ2-5|NA
TGTGCCAGCACCTTCCGGCCCACTTCCTTC
CASTFRPTSF
>TRBV7-9|NA|TRBJ1-6|TRBD1
TGTGCCAGCAGCTTACCTAGCCGACAGGGGGGATATTCACCCCTCCACTTT
CASSLPSRQGGYSPLHF
>TRBV4-3|NA|TRBJ2-5|TRBD2
TGCGCCAGCAGCCGCCGCGCGGGGGATCAAGAGACCCAGTACTTC
CASSRRAGDQETQYF